This TCR beta chain emerged from a study of T cell repertoires in cytomegalovirus infection. Background on the study: Indications came from public TCR beta signatures; they pointed to CMV infection and to a matching HLA type.

Study-level results: Cumulative frequency (of public TCR beta family members) identified carriers of CMV plus the relevant HLA. It was HLA-C-restricted CMV-specific TCR beta clonotypes that dominated the response ex vivo.

One entry per CDR3 protein, called by TCRdb with MiXCR from the reads. The table shows roughly 920,000 distinct CDR3 sequences, with around a third occurring only once. V lost 2 bases and J lost 0, with 8 bases in between. Germline-derived CDR1 and CDR2 are KGHSH and LQKENI. The CDR3 totals 14 residues. This clonotype came up a few times. What it binds is not known. The sequencing here drew on cultured CD8+ T cells from PBMCs, taken from culture after CMV antigen stimulation. The V gene is TRBV18, the J gene TRBJ2-7; possibly TRBD1 or TRBD2 for D (5 bases each). The sequence derives from a human donor in good health (CMV status not recorded). Some clones in this sample may be carry-over from other donors' samples. Here the CDR3 reads CASSPAGSSYEQYV. The CDR3 nucleotides are TGTGCCAGCTCACCAGCAGGGAGCTCCTACGAGCAGTACGTC.